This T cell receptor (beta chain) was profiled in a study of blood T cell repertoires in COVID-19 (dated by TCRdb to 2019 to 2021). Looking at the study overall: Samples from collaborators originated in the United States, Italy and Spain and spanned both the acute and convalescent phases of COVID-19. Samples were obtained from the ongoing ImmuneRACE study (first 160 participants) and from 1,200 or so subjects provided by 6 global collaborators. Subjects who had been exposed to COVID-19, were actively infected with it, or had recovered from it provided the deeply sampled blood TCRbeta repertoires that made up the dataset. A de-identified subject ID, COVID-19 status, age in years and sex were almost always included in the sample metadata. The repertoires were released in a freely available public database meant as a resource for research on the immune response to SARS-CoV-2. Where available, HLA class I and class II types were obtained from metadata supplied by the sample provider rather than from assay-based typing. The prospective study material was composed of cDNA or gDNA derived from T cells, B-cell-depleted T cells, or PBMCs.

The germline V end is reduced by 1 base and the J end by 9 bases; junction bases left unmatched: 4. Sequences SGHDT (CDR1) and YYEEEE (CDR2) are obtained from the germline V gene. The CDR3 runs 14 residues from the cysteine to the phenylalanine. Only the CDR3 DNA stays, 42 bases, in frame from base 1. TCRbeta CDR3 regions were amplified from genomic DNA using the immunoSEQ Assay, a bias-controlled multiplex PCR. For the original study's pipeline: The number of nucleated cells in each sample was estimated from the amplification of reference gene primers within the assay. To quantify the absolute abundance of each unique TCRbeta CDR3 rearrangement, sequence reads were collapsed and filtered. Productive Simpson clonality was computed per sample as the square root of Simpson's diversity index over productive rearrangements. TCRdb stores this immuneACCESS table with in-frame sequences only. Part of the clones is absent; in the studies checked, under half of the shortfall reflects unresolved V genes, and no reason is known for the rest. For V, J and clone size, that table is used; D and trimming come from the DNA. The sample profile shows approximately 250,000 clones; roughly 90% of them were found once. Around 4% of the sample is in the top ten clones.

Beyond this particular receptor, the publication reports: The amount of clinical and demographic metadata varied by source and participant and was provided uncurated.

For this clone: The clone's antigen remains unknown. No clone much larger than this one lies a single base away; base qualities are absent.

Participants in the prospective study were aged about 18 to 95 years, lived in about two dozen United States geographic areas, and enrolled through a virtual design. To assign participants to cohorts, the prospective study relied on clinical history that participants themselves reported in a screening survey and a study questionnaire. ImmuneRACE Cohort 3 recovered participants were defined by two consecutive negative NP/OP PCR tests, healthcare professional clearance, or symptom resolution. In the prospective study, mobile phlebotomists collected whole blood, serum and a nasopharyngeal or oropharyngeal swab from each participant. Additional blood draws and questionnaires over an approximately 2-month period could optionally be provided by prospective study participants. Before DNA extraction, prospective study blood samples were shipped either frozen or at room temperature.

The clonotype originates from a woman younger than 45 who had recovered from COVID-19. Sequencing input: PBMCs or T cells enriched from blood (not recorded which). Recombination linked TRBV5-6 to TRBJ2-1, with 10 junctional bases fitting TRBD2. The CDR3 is CASSLRTSGAEQFF. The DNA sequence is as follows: TGTGCCAGCAGCTTGCGTACTAGCGGGGCTGAGCAGTTCTTC.